This T cell receptor (beta chain) was identified in a study of identical twins. On this clonotype itself: The antigen is not known.

Study outcomes and limitations: Abundant cord blood beta clonotypes carried fewer insertions; memory repertoires showed none. Within beta out-of-frame sequences, the excess sharing observed between twins was weaker. Zero-insertion results could be subject to partial confounding by invariant MAIT and iNKT cells.

Germline V gene data show CDR1 as DFQATT and CDR2 as SNEGSKA (reference sequence). This CDR3 contains 12 residues. V was pared by 3 bases and J by 4 bases, with 10 bases between. TCRdb reprocessed the 5' RACE reads with MiXCR, giving one entry per CDR3 protein. The data hold more than 400,000 distinct CDR3 sequences, with over 12% observed a single time. These data also formed part of another study, on yellow fever vaccine responses in identical twins. That study adds: Twin vaccine T cell responses reportedly seemed partly convergent, partly personalized.

This clonotype originated in a woman between 18 and 29 years old in good health. The chain carries TRBV20-1 and TRBJ2-7, with D unclear. The sequenced material came from CD4+ T cells sorted from blood. The CDR3 sequence is CSASQALYEQYF. In nucleotides, the CDR3 is TGCAGTGCTAGTCAGGCCCTGTACGAGCAGTACTTC.